This T cell receptor (beta chain) originates from a study of T cell responses to AZD1222 COVID-19 vaccine. Study details: Pooled together were second doses at about 4 or about 12 weeks.

Study conclusions and caveats: Unmutated variant regions reportedly attract nearly half of all spike-specific TCRs. Spike as a whole was targeted by vaccine-associated CD4 TCRs, dominant at 160-218 and 743-854.

This clone was counted a few times. Its specificity is unknown. Repertoires were generated with immunoSEQ multiplex PCR, while TCRdb's copy carries only in-frame clones and drops some. The sample lists about 130,000 clones, about 93% seen once, with about 0.91% in the top ten. The source of this sequence is an adult in good health. The sequenced sample was peripheral blood, obtained on day 0 of AZD1222 vaccination.

The CDR3 is CATGLAGPQETQYF. The CDR3 DNA sequence: TGTGCTACGGGACTAGCGGGGCCCCAAGAGACCCAGTACTTC. The chain has TRBV19 and TRBJ2-5; the match to TRBD2 covers 13 bases. This CDR3 is 14 amino acids long. Germline V gives CDR1 LNHDA, CDR2 SQIVND (reference sequence). The full variable domain, its missing parts supplied by reference TRBV19 and TRBJ2-5, is DGGITQSPKYLFRKEGQNVTLSCEQNLNHDAMYWYRQDPGQGLRLIYYSQIVNDFQKGDIAEGYSVSREKKESFPLTVTSAQKNPTAFYLCATGLAGPQETQYFGPGTRLLVL.